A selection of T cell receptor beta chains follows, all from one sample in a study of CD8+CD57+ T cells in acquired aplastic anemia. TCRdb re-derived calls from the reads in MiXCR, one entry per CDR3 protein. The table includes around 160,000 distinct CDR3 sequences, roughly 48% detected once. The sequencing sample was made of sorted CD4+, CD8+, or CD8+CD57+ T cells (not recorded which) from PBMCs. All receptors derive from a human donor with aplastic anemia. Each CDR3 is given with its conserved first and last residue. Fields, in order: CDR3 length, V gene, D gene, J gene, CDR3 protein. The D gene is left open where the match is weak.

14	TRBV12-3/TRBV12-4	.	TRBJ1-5	CASSPPGHNQPQHF
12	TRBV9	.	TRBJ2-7	CASSEGTLEQYF
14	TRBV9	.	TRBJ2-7	CASSPGLSGYEQYF
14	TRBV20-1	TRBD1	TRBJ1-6	CSARKDRTNSPLHF
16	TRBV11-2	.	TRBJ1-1	CASSRKPPSENTEAFF
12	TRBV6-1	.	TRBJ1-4	CASSEGSEKLFF
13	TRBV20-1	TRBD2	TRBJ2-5	CSAKLSGGETQYF
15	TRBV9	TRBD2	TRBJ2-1	CASSVQLASYNEQFF
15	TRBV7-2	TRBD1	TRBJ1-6	CASSSNRGSGSPLHF
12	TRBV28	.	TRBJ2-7	CASSPPRGSLRF
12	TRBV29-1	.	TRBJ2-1	CSLLGLNNEQFF
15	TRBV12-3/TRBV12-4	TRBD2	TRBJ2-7	CASSVQLAGPYEQYF
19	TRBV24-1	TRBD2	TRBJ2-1	CATTIPGLAGDRSYNEQFF
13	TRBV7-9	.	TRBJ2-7	CASSSLLVYEQYF
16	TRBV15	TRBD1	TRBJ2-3	CATSRGDRGFTDTQYF